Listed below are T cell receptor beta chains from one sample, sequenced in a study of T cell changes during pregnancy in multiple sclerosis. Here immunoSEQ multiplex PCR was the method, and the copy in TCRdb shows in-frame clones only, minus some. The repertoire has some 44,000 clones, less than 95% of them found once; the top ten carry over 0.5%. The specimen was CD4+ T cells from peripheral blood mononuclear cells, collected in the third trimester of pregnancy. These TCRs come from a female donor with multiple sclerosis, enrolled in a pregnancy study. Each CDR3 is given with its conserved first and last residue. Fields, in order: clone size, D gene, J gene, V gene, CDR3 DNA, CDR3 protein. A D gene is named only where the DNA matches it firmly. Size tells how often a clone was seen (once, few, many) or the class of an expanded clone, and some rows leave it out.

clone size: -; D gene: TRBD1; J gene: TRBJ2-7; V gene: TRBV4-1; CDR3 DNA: TGCGCCAGCAGCCAAGCAACGAACAGGGGGCTAAGCGACGAGCAGTACTTC; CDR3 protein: CASSQATNRGLSDEQYF
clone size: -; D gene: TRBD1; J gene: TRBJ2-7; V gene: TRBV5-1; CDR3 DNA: TGCGCCAGCAGCTTAGGACCGGGACAGGGGGTTCACGAGCAGTACTTC; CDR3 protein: CASSLGPGQGVHEQYF
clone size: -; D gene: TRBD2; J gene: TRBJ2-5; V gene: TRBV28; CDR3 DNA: TGTGCCGCGGGAAGAGCGGGGGAGACCCAGTACTTC; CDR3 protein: CAAGRAGETQYF
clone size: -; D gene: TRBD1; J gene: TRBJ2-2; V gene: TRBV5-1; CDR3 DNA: TGCGCCAGCAGCTTAGACAGGGCGAACACCGGGGAGCTGTTTTTT; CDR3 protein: CASSLDRANTGELFF
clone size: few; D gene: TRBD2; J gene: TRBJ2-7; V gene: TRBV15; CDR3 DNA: TGTGCCACCAGCAGAGAGGGAACTAGCGGGAGTTTCGAGCAGTACTTC; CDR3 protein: CATSREGTSGSFEQYF
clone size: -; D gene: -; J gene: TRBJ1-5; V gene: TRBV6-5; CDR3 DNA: TGTGCCAGCAGGAGTTACGGCAGGGCGGATCAGCCCCAGCATTTT; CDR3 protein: CASRSYGRADQPQHF
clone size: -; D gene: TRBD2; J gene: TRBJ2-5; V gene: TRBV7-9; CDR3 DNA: TGTGCCAGCAGCTTATGGCTAGCGGGAGGAGAGACCCAGTACTTC; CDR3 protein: CASSLWLAGGETQYF
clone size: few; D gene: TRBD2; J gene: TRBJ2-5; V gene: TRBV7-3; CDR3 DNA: TGTGCCAGCAGCTTAGGTTGGGGCGGGGGCCAAGAGACCCAGTACTTC; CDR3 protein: CASSLGWGGGQETQYF
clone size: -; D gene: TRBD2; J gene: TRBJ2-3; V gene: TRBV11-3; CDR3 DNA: TGTGCCAGCAGCCAACAAACTAGCGGGAGGTCAGATACGCAGTATTTT; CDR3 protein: CASSQQTSGRSDTQYF
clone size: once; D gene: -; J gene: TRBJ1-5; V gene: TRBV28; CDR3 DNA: TGTGCCAGCAGTCAGGGACAGCCCCAGCATTTT; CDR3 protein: CASSQGQPQHF
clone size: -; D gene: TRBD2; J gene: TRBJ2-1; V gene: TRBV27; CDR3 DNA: TGTGCCAGCAGTTTATTGACTAGCGGGAGACCCAATGAGCAGTTCTTC; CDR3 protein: CASSLLTSGRPNEQFF
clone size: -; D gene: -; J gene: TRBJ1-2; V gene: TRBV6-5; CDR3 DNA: TGTGCCAGCAGTTCCAACCTCAGGGCAGCTAACTATGGCTACACCTTC; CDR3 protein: CASSSNLRAANYGYTF
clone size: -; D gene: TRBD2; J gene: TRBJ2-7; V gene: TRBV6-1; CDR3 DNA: TGTGCCAGCAGTCCCAGGACTAGCGCATACGAGCAGTACTTC; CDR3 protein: CASSPRTSAYEQYF
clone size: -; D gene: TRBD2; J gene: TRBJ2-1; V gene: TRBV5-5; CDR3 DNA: TGTGCCAGCAGCTGGACTAGCGGAAATGAGCAGTTCTTC; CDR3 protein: CASSWTSGNEQFF
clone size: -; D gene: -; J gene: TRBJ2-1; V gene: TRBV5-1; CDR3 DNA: TGCGCCAGCAGCTTGGCCAAGACAGGCGGCGAGCAGTTCTTC; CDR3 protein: CASSLAKTGGEQFF
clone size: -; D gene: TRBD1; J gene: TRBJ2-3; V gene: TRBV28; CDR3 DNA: TGTGCCAGCAGTTCGACAGGGGATAGCACAGATACGCAGTATTTT; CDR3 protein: CASSSTGDSTDTQYF
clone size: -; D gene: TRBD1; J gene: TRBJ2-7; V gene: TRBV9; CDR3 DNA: TGTGCCAGCAGCGTAGCACAGGGGAATACCTACGAGCAGTACTTC; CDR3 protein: CASSVAQGNTYEQYF
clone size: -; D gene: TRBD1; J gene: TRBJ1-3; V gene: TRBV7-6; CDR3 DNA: TGTGCCAGCAGCTTAAGTCGGCAGGGGGCATTCTCTGGAAACACCATATATTTT; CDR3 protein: CASSLSRQGAFSGNTIYF
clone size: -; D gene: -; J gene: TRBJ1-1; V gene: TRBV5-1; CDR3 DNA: TGCGCCAGCAGCATACAGGTCTCCAACACTGAAGCTTTCTTT; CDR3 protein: CASSIQVSNTEAFF
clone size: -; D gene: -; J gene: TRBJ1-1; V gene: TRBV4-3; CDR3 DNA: TGCGCCAGCAGCCAAGATCGGCAGGGGAACACTGAAGCTTTCTTT; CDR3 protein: CASSQDRQGNTEAFF
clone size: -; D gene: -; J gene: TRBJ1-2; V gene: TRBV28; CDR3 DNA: TGTGCCAGCAGCTCGATAGGTGGAGGGAAATCCTATGGCTACACCTTC; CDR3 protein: CASSSIGGGKSYGYTF
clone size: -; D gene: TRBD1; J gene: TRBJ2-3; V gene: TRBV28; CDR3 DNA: TGTGCCAGCAGTTTTGACAGGGTTAAGGATACGCAGTATTTT; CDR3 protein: CASSFDRVKDTQYF
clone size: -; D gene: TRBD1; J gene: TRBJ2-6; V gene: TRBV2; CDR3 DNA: TGTGCCAGCAGAGGGACAGTAGTCCCTGGGGCCAACGTCCTGACTTTC; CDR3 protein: CASRGTVVPGANVLTF
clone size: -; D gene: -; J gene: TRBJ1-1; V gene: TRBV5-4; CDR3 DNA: TGTGCCAGCAGCGTGATAGAGGTAGGACTCCCCCTGAACACTGAAGCTTTCTTT; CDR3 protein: CASSVIEVGLPLNTEAFF
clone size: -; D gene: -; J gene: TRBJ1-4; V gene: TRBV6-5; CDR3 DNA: TGTGCCAGCAGGGCTACTGGGGGGTCTAATGAAAAACTGTTTTTT; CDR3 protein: CASRATGGSNEKLFF
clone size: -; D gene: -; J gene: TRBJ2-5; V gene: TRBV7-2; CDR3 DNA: TGTGCCAGCAGCTCAACTAGGGGGGAGACCCAGTACTTC; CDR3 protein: CASSSTRGETQYF
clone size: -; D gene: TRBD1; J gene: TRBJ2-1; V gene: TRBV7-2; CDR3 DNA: TGTGCCAGCAGCTTCGAGGGGGCGCGTTCCTACAATGAGCAGTTCTTC; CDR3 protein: CASSFEGARSYNEQFF
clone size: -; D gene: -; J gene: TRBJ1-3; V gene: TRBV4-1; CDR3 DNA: TGCGCCAGCAGCCAAGATCTCCGTGGAAACACCATATATTTT; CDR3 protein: CASSQDLRGNTIYF
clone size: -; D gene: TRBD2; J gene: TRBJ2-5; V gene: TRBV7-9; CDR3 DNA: TGTGCCAGCAGCTTACAAGGAGCGGGAGTCCAAGAGACCCAGTACTTC; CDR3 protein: CASSLQGAGVQETQYF
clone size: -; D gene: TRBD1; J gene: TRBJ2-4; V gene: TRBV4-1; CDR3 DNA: TGCGCCAGCAGCCAAGATCTTATTGTGGGACAGGGGTTAAAAAACATTCAGTACTTC; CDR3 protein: CASSQDLIVGQGLKNIQYF
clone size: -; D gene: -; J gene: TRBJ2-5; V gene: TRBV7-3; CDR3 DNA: TGTGCCAGCAGCCGCGACTTTCAAGAGACCCAGTACTTC; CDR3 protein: CASSRDFQETQYF
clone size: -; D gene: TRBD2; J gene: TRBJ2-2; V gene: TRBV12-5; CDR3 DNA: TGTGCTAGTGGTTCCCCCCACGGACTAGCCACTACCGGGGAGCTGTTTTTT; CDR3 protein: CASGSPHGLATTGELFF
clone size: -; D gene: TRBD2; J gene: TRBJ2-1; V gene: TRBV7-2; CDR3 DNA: TGTGCCAGCAGCGTACCGGGACTAGCGGGAGGTAATTACAATGAGCAGTTCTTC; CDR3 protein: CASSVPGLAGGNYNEQFF